These 2 T cell receptor beta chains came from one sample sequenced in a study of T cell responses to AZD1222 COVID-19 vaccine. Measured with immunoSEQ multiplex PCR; TCRdb has only the in-frame clones, and not every one. The table shows approximately 90,000 clones, with 90% occurring only once. The sample was peripheral blood, taken on day 0 of AZD1222 vaccination. These receptor sequences come from an adult in good health.

The chain is built from TRBV6-1 and TRBJ1-5, with D unresolved. Deletions cut 3 bases from V and 4 bases from J, with 4 bases between. This CDR3 has 12 residues. Germline values: CDR1 MNHNS, CDR2 SASEGT. The CDR3 region is CASSEGNQPQHF. For the CDR3, the DNA is TGTGCCAGCAGTGAGGGAAATCAGCCCCAGCATTTT.

The rearrangement joins TRBV5-1 to TRBJ2-6; D unclear. The CDR3 is made up of 16 amino acids. With 0 bases removed from V and 0 bases from J, the gap between germline ends came to 7 bases. Germline V gives CDR1 SGHRS, CDR2 YFSETQ. This chain's CDR3 is CASSLDPSSGANVLTF. In DNA form, the CDR3 reads TGCGCCAGCAGCTTGGACCCGAGCTCTGGGGCCAACGTCCTGACTTTC. The entire variable domain, with the rest obtained from reference TRBV5-1 and TRBJ2-6, is as follows: KAGVTQTPRYLIKTRGQQVTLSCSPISGHRSVSWYQQTPGQGLQFLFEYFSETQRNKGNFPGRFSGRQFSNSRSEMNVSTLELGDSALYLCASSLDPSSGANVLTFGAGSRLTVL.